The next 12 T cell receptor beta chains were all read from a single sample in a study of T cells after yellow fever vaccination. Each CDR3 protein gets one entry after TCRdb re-called the 5' RACE reads with MiXCR. There are under 200,000 distinct CDR3 sequences in the sample; roughly 9.6% occur only once, and roughly a third lies in the top ten. The sample was CD8+ T cells sorted from PBMCs, taken 15 days after the yellow fever booster vaccination. All receptors derive from a man younger than 30 who received the YFV17D yellow fever vaccine.

A few counts support this clonotype. The CDR3 sequence is CSARASGGAGNTQYF. The CDR3 DNA sequence: TGCAGTGCTAGAGCTAGCGGGGGGGCGGGTAATACGCAGTATTTT. The J gene is TRBJ2-3, the V gene TRBV20-1; 12 bases map to TRBD2. The germline V gene encodes CDR1 DFQATT and CDR2 SNEGSKA (reference sequence). The CDR3 runs to 15 residues. The J segment lost 7 bases and the V segment lost 1 base, leaving 6 bases of the junction unmatched.

The chain couples TRBV7-6 to TRBJ2-3; TRBD1 might be the D (5 bases). CDR1 and CDR2 (germline): SGHVS, FNYEAQ. V lost 8 bases and J 1 base, leaving 7 bases between the germline ends. This CDR3 comprises 12 residues. CDR3 sequence (DNA): TGTGCCAGCGAAGGGGGCACAGATACGCAGTATTTT. It is translated as CASEGGTDTQYF.

The J gene is TRBJ1-1, the V gene TRBV11-2; no firm D call. The germline V and J ends were trimmed by 2 bases and 6 bases, with 19 bases remaining between them. Germline-derived CDR1 and CDR2 are SGHAT and FQNNGV. There are 16 residues in the CDR3. The CDR3 spells CASSLPRTASHAEAFF. CDR3 coding DNA: TGTGCCAGCAGCTTACCCCGGACGGCCTCACACGCTGAAGCTTTCTTT.

This clonotype was found a few times. The CDR3: CASSQSGAYNEQFF. The CDR3 DNA sequence: TGTGCCAGCAGCCAAAGCGGGGCCTACAATGAGCAGTTCTTC. The J gene is TRBJ2-1, the V gene TRBV3-1, with 7 positions matching TRBD2. This CDR3 contains 14 residues. The ends lost 2 bases at V and 2 bases at J; junction bases unmatched: 0. Germline values: CDR1 LGHDT, CDR2 YNNKEL (reference sequence).

This clonotype was detected ten times or more. The V and J genes are TRBV27 and TRBJ2-7; D unresolved. The CDR3 has 15 residues. Trimming took 5 bases from V and 2 from J, leaving 16 bases between them. CDR1 and CDR2 from the germline V gene are MNHEY and SMNVEV (reference sequence). CDR3 sequence reads: CASSPSLFLPYEQYF. The CDR3 DNA is TGTGCCAGCAGTCCCTCTCTATTCCTACCCTACGAGCAGTACTTC.

The rearrangement joins TRBV12-3 or TRBV12-4 to TRBJ1-2; tentative D call: TRBD1 (5 bases). This CDR3 has 16 amino acids. The V end lost 6 bases, the J end lost 4 bases, and 21 bases lay between the germline ends. Written as DNA, the CDR3 is TGTGCCAGCAGCCCCGCTTTTATCCCAGGGAGCTATGGCTACACCTTC. This codes for CASSPAFIPGSYGYTF.

The V call is TRBV28, the J call TRBJ1-6, with TRBD1 matching 7 bases. The CDR3 contains 19 residues. CDR1 and CDR2 (germline): MDHEN, SYDVKM. The V segment lost 4 bases and the J segment 10 bases; nucleotides outside the gene matches: 22. For the CDR3, the DNA is TGTGCCAGCAGTTCCTTCTCCGCTACCCGACAGGGAGGGCTCTCACCCCTCCACTTT. The encoded protein is CASSSFSATRQGGLSPLHF. The complete variable domain, with remaining parts taken from reference TRBV28 and TRBJ1-6, reads DVKVTQSSRYLVKRTGEKVFLECVQDMDHENMFWYRQDPGLGLRLIYFSYDVKMKEKGDIPEGYSVSREKKERFSLILESASTNQTSMYLCASSSFSATRQGGLSPLHFGNGTRLTVT.

V is TRBV29-1 and J is TRBJ2-7; 10 positions agree with TRBD1. The CDR3 consists of 13 residues. CDR1 is SQVTM and CDR2 is ANQGSEA in the germline V gene. V lost 6 bases, J lost 6 bases, and 8 bases stayed unmatched. CDR3 residues: CSVVGTGAGEQYV. CDR3 coding DNA: TGCAGCGTAGTAGGGACAGGGGCGGGCGAGCAGTACGTC.

This chain links TRBV12-3 or TRBV12-4 with TRBJ2-1; a weak D match, TRBD1 (5 bases). V was trimmed by 10 bases and J by 1 base, leaving 11 bases between them. The CDR3 has 13 amino acids. CDR3 in DNA: TGTGCCACTCAGGGTAAATCCTACAATGAGCAGTTCTTC. Encoded protein: CATQGKSYNEQFF.

This clonotype was seen at least ten times. The chain is built from TRBV12-3 or TRBV12-4 and TRBJ2-5, with 12 bases aligning to TRBD2. Trimming cost V 5 bases and J 3 bases; bases outside gene matches: 7. This CDR3 spans 16 amino acids. CDR3 nucleotides: TGTGCCAGCAGTCTTACCGGACTAGCGGGAAAAGAGACCCAGTACTTC. This codes for CASSLTGLAGKETQYF.

The rearrangement uses TRBV4-1 and TRBJ1-5, with D perhaps TRBD1 (6 bases). Germline CDR1 is MGHRA and CDR2 is YSYEKL. Trimming took 0 bases from V and 2 from J, leaving 17 bases between them. The CDR3 contains 18 residues. CDR3 sequence reads: CASSQEVSGARGNQPQHF. Written as DNA, the CDR3 is TGCGCCAGCAGCCAAGAGGTTTCAGGGGCGCGGGGCAATCAGCCCCAGCATTTT.

The V call is TRBV7-9, the J call TRBJ2-1; a weak D match, TRBD1 (6 bases). Germline V CDR1 and CDR2: SEHNR, FQNEAQ (reference sequence). V lost 0 bases and J 6 bases, leaving 12 bases between the germline ends. The CDR3 runs 15 residues. The CDR3 region is CASSLAQGLRNEQFF. CDR3 bases: TGTGCCAGCAGCTTAGCGCAGGGGCTTCGCAATGAGCAGTTCTTC. The variable domain in full, with the rest retrieved from reference TRBV7-9 and TRBJ2-1, is DTGVSQNPRHKITKRGQNVTFRCDPISEHNRLYWYRQTLGQGPEFLTYFQNEAQLEKSRLLSDRFSAERPKGSFSTLEIQRTEQGDSAMYLCASSLAQGLRNEQFFGPGTRLTVL.